This T cell receptor (beta chain) stems from a study of T-cell memory formation after mild COVID-19. Notes on the study in general: Some clones that responded turned up in pre-infection memory, which suggests that cross-reactive memory joined in.

TCRdb re-derived calls from the 5' RACE reads in MiXCR, one entry per CDR3 protein. Of 550,000 to 600,000 distinct CDR3 sequences listed, approximately 15% are singletons. The CDR3 has 14 amino acids. Looked up from germline, CDR1 is SGHTA and CDR2 is FQGNSA. Deletions cut 6 bases from V and 2 bases from J, with 8 bases between. In its sample, this clonotype was seen a few times. Antigen unknown. This chain uses TRBV7-2 with TRBJ2-6; no clear D. The sequence was collected from an adult woman who had mild COVID-19 (a few samples of this study predate the infection). Cell type and time point are not known. Sequenced sample: PBMCs or a T cell subset sorted from them (not recorded which). The CDR3: CASSGFPGANVLTF. In nucleotides, the CDR3 is TGTGCCAGCAGTGGTTTTCCTGGGGCCAACGTCCTGACTTTC.